This TCR beta chain was found in a study of cytomegalovirus exposure and HLA in healthy donors. The PCR ran on 60 Vbeta and 13 Jbeta primers. Produced via immunoSEQ multiplex PCR; TCRdb's table is partial and in-frame only. This table has under 150,000 clones, roughly 62% appearing once. Trimming removed 3 bases at V and 7 bases at J, with 19 bases between. Germline V gene lookup returns CDR1 SGHDT and CDR2 YYEEEE. This CDR3 is built from 15 residues. The V call is TRBV5-6, the J call TRBJ1-2; D might be TRBD1 (6 bases). The receptor was isolated from a man aged 60 to 69 in good health and CMV-seronegative. Sequenced: PBMCs. CDR3 region: CASSSSETGPGGYTF. For the CDR3, the DNA is TGTGCCAGCAGCTCGTCCGAGACAGGCCCCGGTGGCTACACCTTC.